Listed here is a single TCR beta chain. This entry is derived from a study of CD8 T cells in Susac syndrome. The authors reverse transcribed roughly 0.5 to 1 ug RNA with random hexamers. Amplification of the TCR beta CDR3 was carried out by immunoSEQ multiplex PCR, which spanned a total of 54 Vbeta and 13 Jbeta segments. A single record per CDR3 protein comes from TCRdb applying MiXCR to the immunoSEQ multiplex PCR reads. The data show under 70,000 distinct CDR3 sequences, more than 90% seen once. From blood CD8+ and CD4+ T cells, TCR beta sequences were generated. Germline CDR1 and CDR2: MNHEY and SVGEGT. The CDR3 sequence is 16 residues long. Trimming took off 5 bases at V and 3 bases at J, with 16 bases between the two ends.

Sequences were obtained from CD8+ T cells from PBMCs. The chain employs TRBV6-2 or TRBV6-3 and TRBJ2-2; a possible D gene is TRBD1 (6 bases). This clonotype was obtained from a human donor in good health. The CDR3 DNA is TGTGCCAGCAGTCGGACCGGACAGTTTTACACCGGGGAGCTGTTTTTT. This gives the protein CASSRTGQFYTGELFF.